This T cell receptor beta chain was sequenced in a study of blood T cell repertoires in COVID-19. Study details: There were acute and convalescent COVID-19 samples, and they came from the United States, Italy and Spain. PBMCs, B-cell-depleted T cells, or T cells were the source of the cDNA or gDNA that made up the material.

In germline, CDR1 is ENHRY, CDR2 SYGVKD. The CDR3 sequence is 13 residues long. V gave up 3 bases and J gave up 3 bases, with 9 bases separating them. Sequencing was performed with immunoSEQ multiplex PCR; in TCRdb, only in-frame clones are kept and a portion is missing. The table records about 300,000 clones, roughly 86% of them present only once. The gene calls are TRBV10-3 and TRBJ2-7, with D possibly TRBD2 on 5 matching bases. The sequenced sample consisted of peripheral blood. This TCR was recovered from a woman aged 30 to 39 with COVID-19, enrolled during active disease. CDR3 region: CAISEGSNYEQYF. DNA of the CDR3: TGTGCCATCAGTGAAGGGAGTAACTACGAGCAGTACTTC.